The 30 T cell receptor beta chains listed next were all sequenced from one sample in a study of CD8 T cells in Susac syndrome. An input of about 0.5 to 1 ug of RNA was subjected to reverse transcription using random hexamers. Using its own MiXCR run on the immunoSEQ multiplex PCR reads, TCRdb lists one record per CDR3 protein. The table includes 100,000 to 150,000 distinct CDR3 sequences, around 86% detected once. The sample comprised CD8+ T cells from PBMCs. These receptors were taken from a human donor with multiple sclerosis.

The rearrangement links TRBV27 to TRBJ1-3; D is unresolved. Per the germline V gene, CDR1 is MNHEY and CDR2 is SMNVEV (reference sequence). V dropped 4 bases and J dropped 0 bases, with 10 bases sitting between them. The CDR3 spans 15 residues. CDR3: CASSYGPHSGNTIYF. CDR3 sequence (DNA): TGTGCCAGCAGTTACGGGCCTCACTCTGGAAACACCATATATTTT.

A single count supports this clonotype. This chain uses TRBV12-5 with TRBJ1-5; D possibly corresponds to TRBD1 (6 bases). The CDR3 is 14 residues long. Germline values: CDR1 LGHNT, CDR2 FRNRAP. Trimming cost V 5 bases and J 3 bases, with 11 bases left between them. CDR3 DNA sequence: TGTGCTAGTGGTCCCGGGACATACAATCAGCCCCAGCATTTT. Encoded protein: CASGPGTYNQPQHF. The full variable domain, with the rest looked up from reference TRBV12-5 and TRBJ1-5, is DARVTQTPRHKVTEMGQEVTMRCQPILGHNTVFWYRQTMMQGLELLAYFRNRAPLDDSGMPKDRFSAEMPDATLATLKIQPSEPRDSAVYFCASGPGTYNQPQHFGDGTRLSIL.

This chain connects TRBV6-2 or TRBV6-3 to TRBJ1-5; D might be TRBD1 (5 bases). The V end was cut by 7 bases, the J end by 4 bases, with 11 bases between. Germline lookup yields CDR1 MNHEY and CDR2 SVGEGT. This CDR3 is 13 amino acids long. The CDR3 loop reads CASTDSRNQPQHF. The DNA of the CDR3 is TGTGCCAGCACAGACAGCCGGAATCAGCCCCAGCATTTT.

The chain recombines TRBV27 with TRBJ2-7, with 9 bases identical to TRBD1. Germline CDR1 is MNHEY and CDR2 is SMNVEV (reference sequence). J was trimmed by 4 bases and V by 3 bases; bases with no gene match: 10. This CDR3 comprises 16 residues. The CDR3 nucleotides read TGTGCCAGCAGTTTCTTGGGGACAGGGAATGGATACGAGCAGTACTTC. This sequence encodes CASSFLGTGNGYEQYF.

The CDR3 protein is CASSLGRPYGYTF. The CDR3 bases are TGTGCCAGCAGTTTAGGACGTCCCTATGGCTACACCTTC. V gene TRBV27 combines with J gene TRBJ1-2; no clear D gene. With 2 bases removed from V and 4 bases from J, the gap between germline ends came to 8 bases. Germline loops: CDR1 MNHEY, CDR2 SMNVEV (reference sequence). The CDR3 contains 13 residues.

The CDR3 bases are TGTGCCAGCAGCTTAGACGTGGGGAGCAATCAGCCCCAGCATTTT. As protein: CASSLDVGSNQPQHF. The chain employs TRBV7-2 and TRBJ1-5; D not certain. Looked up from germline, CDR1 is SGHTA and CDR2 is FQGNSA. The CDR3 has 15 amino acids. Trimming removed 1 base at V and 1 base at J, with 8 bases between.

Concerning this clonotype: Its ends do not fully match the called genes, so a read error is possible. CDR3 loop: CASSLLVGAGCTF. The CDR3 DNA reads TGTGCCAGTAGCCTCCTAGTGGGGGCTGGCTGCACCTTC. The V gene is TRBV19, the J gene TRBJ1-2; a possible D gene is TRBD1 (6 bases). This CDR3 has 13 amino acids. CDR1 and CDR2 from the germline V gene are LNHDA and SQIVND (reference sequence).

The chain has TRBV9 and TRBJ2-5; 8 bases match TRBD2. V gave up 4 bases and J gave up 0 bases; unmatched junction bases: 2. The germline CDR1 and CDR2 sequences are SGDLS and YYNGEE. The CDR3 has 14 residues. DNA of the CDR3: TGTGCCAGCAGCTTAGCGGGGAACCAAGAGACCCAGTACTTC. Amino acids: CASSLAGNQETQYF. Full variable domain (remainder filled in from reference TRBV9 and TRBJ2-5): DSGVTQTPKHLITATGQRVTLRCSPRSGDLSVYWYQQSLDQGLQFLIQYYNGEERAKGNILERFSAQQFPDLHSELNLSSLELGDSALYFCASSLAGNQETQYFGPGTRLLVL.

This chain uses TRBV7-2 with TRBJ1-2; possibly TRBD1 for D (6 bases). Trimming stripped 7 bases from V and 4 bases from J, with 19 bases between. The CDR3 runs 15 residues. The V gene's germline CDR1 is SGHTA and CDR2 FQGNSA. The CDR3 DNA follows: TGTGCCAGCACCCCCTCGGGAACAGGGACCTATGGCTACACCTTC. This encodes CASTPSGTGTYGYTF.

The chain joins TRBV30 to TRBJ2-1; TRBD2 might be the D (6 bases). The V end lost 1 base, the J end lost 0 bases, and 7 bases lay between the germline ends. This CDR3 has 14 residues. Germline V gene data show CDR1 as GTSNPN and CDR2 as SVGIG (reference sequence). The CDR3 DNA reads as TGTGCCTGGAGTGAGACTAGCTCCTACAATGAGCAGTTCTTC. Its translation is CAWSETSSYNEQFF.

With respect to this clonotype: Mismatch with germline at one junction end may stem from a read error. This chain connects TRBV12-3 or TRBV12-4 to TRBJ1-3; possible D gene TRBD1, 5 bases. The CDR3 has 17 residues. The CDR3 nucleotides are TGTGCCAGCGATTCTCTTTTTGGGGGGGTCTCTGGAAACACCGTATATTTT. It is translated as CASDSLFGGVSGNTVYF.

This sequence joins TRBV19 and TRBJ1-5, with D possibly being TRBD1 (5 bases). The CDR3 loop spans 17 amino acids. The ends were cut back, 6 bases at V and 4 bases at J, with 22 bases in the middle. The germline gives CDR1 LNHDA, CDR2 SQIVND (reference sequence). The CDR3 region is CASSSISGRSWNQPQHF. The CDR3, as DNA: TGTGCCAGTAGCTCTATCTCAGGGCGCAGTTGGAATCAGCCCCAGCATTTT.

The chain recombines TRBV11-1 with TRBJ2-1; TRBD1 might be the D (6 bases). The length of the CDR3 is 14 residues. Germline V CDR1 and CDR2: SGHAT, FQDESV (reference sequence). With 4 bases removed from V and 4 bases from J, the gap between germline ends came to 11 bases. The CDR3 loop reads CASSYRDTYNEQFF. CDR3 coding DNA: TGTGCCAGCAGCTACCGGGACACTTACAATGAGCAGTTCTTC. The whole variable domain, remainder taken from reference TRBV11-1 and TRBJ2-1, is EAEVAQSPRYKITEKSQAVAFWCDPISGHATLYWYRQILGQGPELLVQFQDESVVDDSQLPKDRFSAERLKGVDSTLKIQPAELGDSAMYLCASSYRDTYNEQFFGPGTRLTVL.

This chain uses TRBV29-1 with TRBJ2-1, with D unclear. Germline CDR1 is SQVTM and CDR2 is ANQGSEA. V was cut by 4 bases and J by 3 bases, with 10 bases left in between. This CDR3 is 13 amino acids long. For the CDR3, the DNA is TGCAGCGTTGTCGGTCTTAACTACAATGAGCAGTTCTTC. This gives the protein CSVVGLNYNEQFF.

The chain combines TRBV19 with TRBJ2-1, with D uncertain. Germline lookup yields CDR1 LNHDA and CDR2 SQIVND (reference sequence). Trimming removed 6 bases from V and 1 base from J, with 7 bases in between. The CDR3 contains 13 residues. The CDR3 DNA is TGTGCCAGTAGGGGTATTTCCTACAATGAGCAGTTCTTC. This gives the protein CASRGISYNEQFF.

This clonotype has a handful of counts. The rearrangement joins TRBV4-3 to TRBJ1-3, with TRBD1 as a possible D gene (5 bases). Trimming cost V 0 bases and J 1 base, with 10 bases left between them. The germline CDR1 and CDR2 sequences are LGHNA and YSLEER. The CDR3 consists of 16 residues. The CDR3 nucleotides read TGCGCCAGCAGCCAAGATCACGGGGGATCTGGAAACACCATATATTTT. It is translated as CASSQDHGGSGNTIYF.

The chain employs TRBV6-6 and TRBJ2-3; D perhaps matches TRBD2 (6 bases). The ends were cut back, 8 bases at V and 3 bases at J, with 18 bases in the middle. The CDR3 consists of 15 residues. Germline CDR1 is MNHNY and CDR2 is SVGAGI (reference sequence). The CDR3 sequence: CASAEVVAETDTQYF. The CDR3 nucleotides read TGTGCCAGCGCCGAAGTGGTAGCGGAAACAGATACGCAGTATTTT.

This clonotype was counted a single time. The rearrangement links TRBV28 to TRBJ2-1, with unresolved D. This CDR3 has 11 residues. Germline V gene lookup returns CDR1 MDHEN and CDR2 SYDVKM. The CDR3 bases are TGTGCTATTGGGCCTTACAATGAGCAGTTCTTC. It translates to CAIGPYNEQFF.

J is TRBJ1-1 and V is TRBV19; D gene ambiguous. V was pared by 4 bases and J by 1 base, with 10 bases between. The CDR3 consists of 14 residues. Germline-derived CDR1 and CDR2 are LNHDA and SQIVND (reference sequence). In nucleotides, the CDR3 is TGTGCCAGTAGTACGCCTGCGGGGAACACTGAAGCTTTCTTT. Its translation: CASSTPAGNTEAFF.

This sequence joins TRBV2 and TRBJ2-7; possible D gene TRBD1, 5 bases. V lost 5 bases and J lost 3, with 14 bases in between. There are 14 residues in the CDR3. Germline values: CDR1 SNHLY, CDR2 FYNNEI. The CDR3 here is CASSLWGPNYEQYV. CDR3 coding DNA: TGTGCCAGCAGTTTATGGGGCCCCAACTACGAGCAGTACGTC.

CDR3: CASGWGTGGLTDTQYF. The CDR3 nucleotides read TGTGCTAGTGGTTGGGGGACAGGGGGCTTAACAGATACGCAGTATTTT. The chain recombines TRBV12-5 with TRBJ2-3, with 12 bases matching TRBD1. Germline lookup yields CDR1 LGHNT and CDR2 FRNRAP. V shed 4 bases and J 3 bases; nucleotides not matched to a gene: 5. The CDR3 runs 16 residues. The whole variable domain, filled in from reference TRBV12-5 and TRBJ2-3, reads DARVTQTPRHKVTEMGQEVTMRCQPILGHNTVFWYRQTMMQGLELLAYFRNRAPLDDSGMPKDRFSAEMPDATLATLKIQPSEPRDSAVYFCASGWGTGGLTDTQYFGPGTRLTVL.

This sequence joins TRBV20-1 and TRBJ1-5; D call uncertain. V was clipped by 3 bases and J by 5 bases, with 8 bases between them. The CDR3 length is 12 residues. From germline, CDR1 is DFQATT and CDR2 SNEGSKA (reference sequence). CDR3 sequence: CSARGLDQPQHF. The CDR3 nucleotides are TGCAGTGCTAGGGGCCTCGATCAGCCCCAGCATTTT.

This sequence joins TRBV12-3 or TRBV12-4 and TRBJ2-5, with 7 positions matching TRBD2. V lost 6 bases, J lost 5 bases, and 9 bases stayed unmatched. This CDR3 comprises 14 residues. The CDR3 coding sequence is TGTGCCAGCAGGCCTGTGGGGAGGGGTGAGACCCAGTACTTC. It translates to CASRPVGRGETQYF.

The chain employs TRBV28 and TRBJ1-1; D ambiguous. CDR3 length: 13 residues. V dropped 5 bases and J dropped 5 bases, with 12 bases sitting between them. The V gene's germline CDR1 is MDHEN and CDR2 SYDVKM. The CDR3 protein is CASSLPYKTEAFF. The CDR3 DNA reads as TGTGCCAGCAGTCTCCCCTACAAGACTGAAGCTTTCTTT.

V is TRBV4-2 and J is TRBJ2-7; no clear D gene. Trimming cost V 0 bases and J 3 bases, with 15 bases left between them. The CDR3 has 16 residues. Per germline, CDR1 LGHNA and CDR2 YNFKEQ. The CDR3 spells CASSQEMSVTLYEQYF. CDR3 coding DNA: TGTGCCAGCAGCCAAGAGATGAGCGTGACTCTCTACGAGCAGTACTTC.

The rearrangement links TRBV6-1 to TRBJ1-5; D uncertain. Trimming removed 6 bases from V and 0 bases from J, with 15 bases in between. The CDR3 extends over 16 amino acids. The germline V gene has CDR1 MNHNS and CDR2 SASEGT. The CDR3 DNA sequence: TGTGCCAGCAGCCCTTTTGGGCAGTATAGCAATCAGCCCCAGCATTTT. Protein: CASSPFGQYSNQPQHF.

V gene TRBV19 combines with J gene TRBJ2-2; TRBD1 or TRBD2 may be the D gene (5 bases each). CDR1 is LNHDA and CDR2 is SQIVND in the germline V gene (reference sequence). V was trimmed by 3 bases and J by 4 bases, leaving 12 bases between them. This CDR3 has 15 amino acids. As DNA, the CDR3 is TGTGCCAGTAGTATTGGGACGAGGGCCACCGGGGAGCTGTTTTTT. Protein sequence: CASSIGTRATGELFF. The variable domain in full, with the rest retrieved from reference TRBV19 and TRBJ2-2, is DGGITQSPKYLFRKEGQNVTLSCEQNLNHDAMYWYRQDPGQGLRLIYYSQIVNDFQKGDIAEGYSVSREKKESFPLTVTSAQKNPTAFYLCASSIGTRATGELFFGEGSRLTVL.

The rearrangement uses TRBV29-1 and TRBJ2-3, with 7 positions matching TRBD2. Germline loops: CDR1 SQVTM, CDR2 ANQGSEA. The junction had 0 bases not matched to a gene; V was cut back by 5 bases and J by 1 base. The CDR3 is made up of 12 amino acids. CDR3 nucleotide sequence: TGCAGCGTTCGGGGGGGCACAGATACGCAGTATTTT. It encodes CSVRGGTDTQYF.

The V gene is TRBV15, the J gene TRBJ2-1; the match to TRBD2 covers 8 bases. V was clipped by 3 bases and J by 4 bases; unmatched bases: 5. The CDR3 has 15 residues. The V gene's germline CDR1 is LNHNV and CDR2 YYDKDF (reference sequence). The CDR3 DNA follows: TGTGCCACCAGCAGTCCAGTAGCGGGGTACAATGAGCAGTTCTTC. It translates to CATSSPVAGYNEQFF.

The gene calls are TRBV27 and TRBJ2-6, with D hard to call. The V end was cut by 1 base, the J end by 0 bases, with 4 bases between. The CDR3 spans 15 residues. Germline CDR1 MNHEY, CDR2 SMNVEV (reference sequence). Here the CDR3 DNA reads TGTGCCAGCAGTTTATTGGTCTCTGGGGCCAACGTCCTGACTTTC. As protein: CASSLLVSGANVLTF.